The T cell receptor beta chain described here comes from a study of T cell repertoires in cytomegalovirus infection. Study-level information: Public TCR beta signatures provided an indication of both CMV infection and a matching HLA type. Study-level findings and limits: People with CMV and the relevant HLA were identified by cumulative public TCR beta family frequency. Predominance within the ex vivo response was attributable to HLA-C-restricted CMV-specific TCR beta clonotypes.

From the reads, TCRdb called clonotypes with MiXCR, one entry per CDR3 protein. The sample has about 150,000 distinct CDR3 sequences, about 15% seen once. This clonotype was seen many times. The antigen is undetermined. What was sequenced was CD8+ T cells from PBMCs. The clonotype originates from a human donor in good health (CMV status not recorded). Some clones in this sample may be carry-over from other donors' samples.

The CDR3 spells CASTPTGLAGGPPEQYF. As DNA, the CDR3 is TGTGCCAGCACCCCTACCGGACTAGCGGGAGGGCCCCCGGAACAGTACTTC. This rearrangement joins TRBV6-2 or TRBV6-3 to TRBJ2-7, with 15 bases that match TRBD2. V shed 7 bases, J shed 10 bases, and the junction held 17 bases outside the gene matches. The length of the CDR3 is 17 residues. Germline V gene sequence: CDR1 MNHEY, CDR2 SVGEGT.